Following are 31 T cell receptor beta chains from one sample sequenced in a study of blood T cells in healthy people across ages. Primers used in a second PCR of roughly 6 to 11 cycles were a sample-barcoded 5' primer and a J-beta primer mix. TCRdb called the 5' RACE reads again in MiXCR, with one record for every CDR3 protein. The sample lists 790,000 or so distinct CDR3 sequences, about 45% occurring once. Material for sequencing was blood. The receptors here all came from an elderly man in good health.

This clonotype was seen a few times. The V and J genes are TRBV20-1 and TRBJ2-7, with 10 nucleotides matching TRBD2. Losses at the gene ends were 2 bases for V and 7 bases for J; bases not matched to a gene: 14. CDR1 and CDR2 from the germline V gene are DFQATT and SNEGSKA (reference sequence). The CDR3 is made up of 16 amino acids. CDR3 protein: CSARNRNLAGVREQYF. The CDR3 nucleotides are TGCAGTGCTAGAAACCGGAATCTAGCGGGAGTACGGGAGCAGTACTTC.

There are a few counts of this clonotype. The chain has TRBV20-1 and TRBJ2-7, with D perhaps TRBD1 or TRBD2 (5 bases each). V was cut by 5 bases and J by 3 bases, with 11 bases left in between. This CDR3 comprises 12 residues. CDR1 DFQATT and CDR2 SNEGSKA come from the germline V gene (reference sequence). CDR3 sequence: CSASRDLYEQYF. The CDR3, as DNA: TGCAGTGCTTCCCGGGACCTCTACGAGCAGTACTTC.

The chain links TRBV9 to TRBJ2-7; 10 bases agree with TRBD2. CDR3 length equals 15 residues. The V segment lost 4 bases and the J segment 7 bases; nucleotides outside the gene matches: 11. Per the germline V gene, CDR1 is SGDLS and CDR2 is YYNGEE. The CDR3 region has the DNA TGTGCCAGCAGCCCCGGGACTAGCGTATACAATGAGCAGTACTTC. It is translated as CASSPGTSVYNEQYF.

V and J are TRBV10-3 and TRBJ2-5; possible D gene TRBD1, 5 bases. The germline V gene encodes CDR1 ENHRY and CDR2 SYGVKD. V gave up 0 bases and J gave up 2 bases, with 10 bases separating them. The CDR3 loop spans 15 amino acids. CDR3 amino acids: CAISESQGSQETQYF. CDR3 sequence (DNA): TGTGCCATCAGTGAGTCCCAGGGCAGTCAAGAGACCCAGTACTTC.

This clonotype was counted ten times or more. This sequence joins TRBV7-9 and TRBJ2-5, with D perhaps matching TRBD1 (6 bases). Germline CDR1 and CDR2: SEHNR and FQNEAQ (reference sequence). The CDR3 has 14 amino acids. V lost 1 base and J 11 bases, leaving 17 bases between the germline ends. The CDR3 here is CASSLVQGNREQYF. Here the CDR3 DNA reads TGTGCCAGCAGCTTAGTGCAGGGGAATCGTGAGCAGTACTTC.

The chain carries TRBV29-1 and TRBJ2-1; the match to TRBD2 covers 14 bases. Germline V gene lookup returns CDR1 SQVTM and CDR2 ANQGSEA. With 8 bases clipped from V and 9 bases from J, the junction kept 9 bases outside the gene matches. This CDR3 spans 14 amino acids. The CDR3 region is CSSGTSGSSAEQFF. The DNA of the CDR3 is TGCAGCTCAGGGACTAGCGGGAGTTCGGCTGAGCAGTTCTTC.

The table lists this clonotype with a count of one. The genes are TRBV5-1 and TRBJ2-3, with D possibly being TRBD2 (7 bases). The CDR3 runs 15 residues. The V gene's germline CDR1 is SGHRS and CDR2 YFSETQ. With 7 bases removed from V and 4 bases from J, the gap between germline ends came to 19 bases. The CDR3 is CASGVRGAQADTQYF. DNA of the CDR3: TGCGCCAGCGGGGTCCGGGGGGCGCAGGCAGATACGCAGTATTTT.

This clonotype was found a few times. This rearrangement joins TRBV7-8 to TRBJ2-7; 10 bases are shared with TRBD1. Germline V gene lookup returns CDR1 SGHVS and CDR2 FQNEAQ. Trimming removed 5 bases from V and 1 base from J; junction bases left unmatched: 11. The CDR3 runs to 17 residues. CDR3 nucleotides: TGTGCCAGCAGCCCCATAGGGGGACAGGGGTATTCCTACGAGCAGTACTTC. It specifies CASSPIGGQGYSYEQYF.

This clonotype has just a few counts. V usage is TRBV19 and J usage is TRBJ2-7, with D perhaps TRBD1 or TRBD2 (6 bases each). This CDR3 is built from 11 residues. V shed 10 bases and J shed 6 bases, with 13 bases lying between them. The germline gives CDR1 LNHDA, CDR2 SQIVND (reference sequence). CDR3 coding DNA: TGTGCCACCAGAGGGGGGCTCGAGCAGTACTTC. It codes for CATRGGLEQYF.

The chain has TRBV29-1 and TRBJ2-7; 8 positions match TRBD1. Germline V gene sequence: CDR1 SQVTM, CDR2 ANQGSEA. The CDR3 is 17 residues long. The V segment lost 0 bases and the J segment 3 bases; nucleotides outside the gene matches: 13. The CDR3 spells CSVEDRVGQGGHYEQYF. The CDR3 DNA follows: TGCAGCGTTGAAGATCGGGTTGGACAGGGAGGACACTACGAGCAGTACTTC.

The rearrangement uses TRBV20-1 and TRBJ1-5, with D tentatively TRBD1 (5 bases). The CDR3 extends over 16 amino acids. Trimming pared 6 bases from V and 3 bases from J, leaving 21 bases between. Germline CDR1 is DFQATT and CDR2 is SNEGSKA (reference sequence). The CDR3 sequence is CSAKDPFEGTNQPQHF. DNA for the CDR3: TGCAGTGCCAAGGACCCCTTTGAGGGGACCAATCAGCCCCAGCATTTT.

In its sample, this clonotype was seen a few times. The chain uses TRBV7-8 and TRBJ2-7; D not resolved. The V end lost 4 bases, the J end lost 5 bases, and 21 bases lay between the germline ends. CDR1 is SGHVS and CDR2 is FQNEAQ in the germline V gene. The CDR3 is 16 amino acids. The CDR3 sequence is CASSSSTLTWTDEQYF. CDR3 DNA sequence: TGTGCCAGCAGCTCCTCAACCCTTACATGGACCGACGAGCAGTACTTC.

The V and J genes are TRBV6-6 and TRBJ2-2; 14 bases are shared with TRBD2. The V gene's germline CDR1 is MNHNY and CDR2 SVGAGI (reference sequence). After removal of 6 bases from V and 6 bases from J, the junction contained 9 bases not matched to a gene. The CDR3 has 17 amino acids. CDR3 DNA: TGTGCCAGCAGCCCCCCGTCGGGACTAGCGGGAGCCGGGGAGCTGTTTTTT. It yields the protein CASSPPSGLAGAGELFF.

This clonotype was observed at least ten times. This chain links TRBV7-9 with TRBJ2-4, with D tentatively TRBD2 (5 bases). The CDR3 contains 17 residues. Trimming removed 5 bases from V and 2 bases from J, with 19 bases in between. Per the germline V gene, CDR1 is SEHNR and CDR2 is FQNEAQ (reference sequence). CDR3 in DNA: TGTGCCAGCAGCCCCCGGGGTCCGTTGAGGACCAAAAACATTCAGTACTTC. The encoded protein is CASSPRGPLRTKNIQYF.

The chain combines TRBV20-1 with TRBJ1-3, with D unclear. CDR1 is DFQATT and CDR2 is SNEGSKA in the germline V gene (reference sequence). This CDR3 is built from 9 residues. V shed 4 bases and J shed 9 bases, with 4 bases lying between them. Here the CDR3 reads CSANSTIYF. Written as DNA, the CDR3 is TGCAGTGCTAATTCCACCATATATTTT.

This clonotype was detected many times. The V and J genes are TRBV29-1 and TRBJ2-1; TRBD2 agrees at 8 bases. CDR3 size: 14 residues. V lost 7 bases and J lost 6; bases outside the gene matches: 11. The germline V gene encodes CDR1 SQVTM and CDR2 ANQGSEA. In DNA, the CDR3 is TGCAGCGAACAAACGGGACTAGGGGCCAATGAGCAGTTCTTC. Encoded protein: CSEQTGLGANEQFF.

The rearrangement joins TRBV20-1 to TRBJ1-2; D remains ambiguous. CDR1 and CDR2 from the germline V gene are DFQATT and SNEGSKA (reference sequence). Trimming took 5 bases from V and 7 from J, leaving 14 bases between them. The CDR3 covers 12 residues. CDR3 in amino acids: CSAPGRVGGYTF. The DNA of the CDR3 is TGCAGTGCTCCTGGCCGGGTCGGTGGCTACACCTTC.

The J gene is TRBJ2-4, the V gene TRBV6-2 or TRBV6-3; 10 bases fit TRBD1. J gave up 0 bases and V 6 bases, and 14 bases lay outside the gene matches. Germline assignment: CDR1 MNHEY and CDR2 SVGEGT. The CDR3 covers 19 residues. CDR3 coding DNA: TGTGCCAGCAGACGGACCGGGACAGGGGCCCGCGTAGCCAAAAACATTCAGTACTTC. Amino acid sequence: CASRRTGTGARVAKNIQYF.

The gene calls are TRBV7-3 and TRBJ2-2; maybe TRBD1 (8 bases). Germline-derived CDR1 and CDR2 are SGHTA and FQGTGA. The CDR3 runs 21 residues. The V end lost 5 bases, the J end lost 5 bases, and 33 bases lay between the germline ends. As DNA, the CDR3 is TGTGCCAGCAGCCCTATCCGGACAGGGCGAGGGCGGGAGAACCGAACCGGGGAGCTGTTTTTT. Its protein product is CASSPIRTGRGRENRTGELFF.

A note on this clonotype: One junction end does not reproduce the germline sequence, and a read error may be involved. The V call is TRBV29-1, the J call TRBJ2-3; the D gene is possibly TRBD2 (6 bases). CDR3 length: 13 amino acids. Germline CDR1 is SQVTM and CDR2 is ANQGSEA. CDR3 amino acids: CSVSGLSTDTQYF. The CDR3 DNA sequence: TGCAGCGTTTCGGGACTGAGCACGGATACGCAGTATTTT.

This sequence joins TRBV2 and TRBJ2-1; TRBD1 matches at 8 bases. This CDR3 has 11 residues. In germline, CDR1 is SNHLY, CDR2 FYNNEI. V dropped 6 bases and J dropped 14; count of bases not matched to a gene: 6. CDR3 DNA sequence: TGTGCCAGCAGCCGGGGACAGGAGGAGTTCTTC. Protein sequence: CASSRGQEEFF.

V usage is TRBV30 and J usage is TRBJ2-1; 12 nucleotides agree with TRBD2. CDR3 length equals 14 residues. Trimming removed 3 bases from V and 15 bases from J; junction bases left unmatched: 12. Germline V gene data show CDR1 as GTSNPN and CDR2 as SVGIG (reference sequence). The CDR3 loop reads CAWRELAGGQRRFF. The CDR3 nucleotides read TGTGCCTGGAGGGAACTAGCGGGAGGACAAAGGAGGTTCTTC.

A few counts support this clonotype. This rearrangement joins TRBV6-1 to TRBJ2-7, with 9 positions matching TRBD2. There are 16 residues in the CDR3. CDR1 and CDR2 from the germline V gene are MNHNS and SASEGT. V lost 2 bases to trimming and J lost 4 bases; unmatched junction nucleotides: 9. The CDR3 nucleotides are TGTGCCAGCAGTGAATTTTCCCTAGCGGGATTATACGAGCAGTACTTC. This translates into CASSEFSLAGLYEQYF.

The rearrangement uses TRBV5-1 and TRBJ2-3; D perhaps matches TRBD1 (6 bases). There are 15 residues in the CDR3. Germline CDR1 SGHRS, CDR2 YFSETQ. V was cut by 5 bases and J by 3 bases, with 16 bases left in between. CDR3 sequence reads: CASSLYRVRTDTQYF. CDR3 DNA: TGCGCCAGCAGTCTTTACAGGGTTCGGACAGATACGCAGTATTTT.

This clonotype was observed at least ten times. Sequence at one end of the junction differs from germline and may be a read error. The chain uses TRBV12-3 or TRBV12-4 and TRBJ2-1; no clear D. The CDR3 is 15 residues long. CDR3 region: CASSLGSGPYNEQFF. The CDR3 nucleotides read TGTGCCAGCAGCTTAGGGTCAGGCCCTTACAATGAGCAGTTCTTC.

The table lists this clonotype with a few counts. The chain joins TRBV11-2 to TRBJ2-4; weak D call: TRBD1 (6 bases). Germline V lookup: CDR1 SGHAT, CDR2 FQNNGV. There are 13 residues in the CDR3. Trimming removed 0 bases at V and 11 bases at J, with 11 bases between. The CDR3 here is CASSLDRDTVQYF. The CDR3 nucleotides read TGTGCCAGCAGCTTAGATAGGGACACTGTTCAGTACTTC.

This chain uses TRBV12-3 or TRBV12-4 with TRBJ1-2; D remains unclear. Deletions cut 5 bases from V and 0 bases from J, with 10 bases between. The CDR3 length is 14 residues. CDR3 in amino acids: CASSLNGANYGYTF. The CDR3 nucleotides read TGTGCCAGCAGTCTTAACGGGGCTAACTATGGCTACACCTTC.

The chain employs TRBV27 and TRBJ1-4; 7 nucleotides match TRBD1. The CDR3 consists of 16 residues. The V and J ends lost 5 bases and 5 bases, in that order; junction bases with no gene match: 11. Germline V lookup: CDR1 MNHEY, CDR2 SMNVEV (reference sequence). The CDR3 here is CASSPPRTGQNEKLFF. CDR3 nucleotides: TGTGCCAGCAGTCCCCCCAGGACAGGACAAAATGAAAAACTGTTTTTT.

This clonotype was seen just once. J is TRBJ2-1 and V is TRBV9, with a weak D call TRBD2 (6 bases). Trimming cost V 1 base and J 5 bases, with 16 bases left between them. CDR1 SGDLS and CDR2 YYNGEE come from the germline V gene. CDR3 length equals 16 residues. This CDR3 reads CASSVTGTSRHNEQFF. The CDR3 nucleotides are TGTGCCAGCAGCGTAACCGGGACTTCCCGTCACAATGAGCAGTTCTTC.

The chain employs TRBV3-1 and TRBJ1-1; D is ambiguous. Per germline, CDR1 LGHDT and CDR2 YNNKEL (reference sequence). This CDR3 spans 13 amino acids. V lost 4 bases and J 0 bases, leaving 6 bases between the germline ends. CDR3 nucleotide sequence: TGTGCCAGCAGCCCCGTTGTGAACACTGAAGCTTTCTTT. Amino acids: CASSPVVNTEAFF.

V gene TRBV4-2 combines with J gene TRBJ2-7; 16 bases are shared with TRBD2. The closer fit of TRBJ2-5 to the DNA end suggests the J call may be wrong. Germline values: CDR1 LGHNA, CDR2 YNFKEQ. CDR3 length equals 17 residues. The CDR3 DNA is TGTGCCAGCAGCCAAGCGGGACTAGCGGGAGGGGGTGAGACCCAGTACTTC. Translated: CASSQAGLAGGGETQYF.